These 26 T cell receptor beta chains came from one sample sequenced in a study of cytomegalovirus exposure and HLA in healthy donors. Both 60 Vbeta primers and 13 Jbeta primers went into the PCR. Only in-frame clones appear in the TCRdb table, and some are missing; sequencing was by immunoSEQ multiplex PCR. The sample shows over 100,000 clones, approximately 76% of them seen only once. Sequencing was performed on PBMCs. These receptors came from a woman between 50 and 59 years old in good health and CMV-seropositive.

The chain employs TRBV7-2 and TRBJ1-1; D unresolved. This CDR3 has 13 residues. Germline assignment: CDR1 SGHTA and CDR2 FQGNSA. V lost 7 bases to trimming and J lost 0 bases, with 9 bases between them. CDR3 in amino acids: CASTRNMNTEAFF. As DNA, the CDR3 is TGTGCCAGCACGAGAAATATGAACACTGAAGCTTTCTTT. Complete variable domain (other parts from reference TRBV7-2 and TRBJ1-1): GAGVSQSPSNKVTEKGKDVELRCDPISGHTALYWYRQSLGQGLEFLIYFQGNSAPDKSGLPSDRFSAERTGGSVSTLTIQRTQQEDSAVYLCASTRNMNTEAFFGQGTRLTVV.

This chain joins TRBV7-2 and TRBJ2-5, with 14 bases lining up with TRBD2. There are 18 residues in the CDR3. The germline V gene encodes CDR1 SGHTA and CDR2 FQGNSA. Trimming cost V 3 bases and J 5 bases; bases outside gene matches: 11. CDR3 sequence (DNA): TGTGCCAGCAGCTTCGAAGCCCCACGACTAGCGGGAGGGGAGACCCAGTACTTC. It codes for CASSFEAPRLAGGETQYF.

The chain joins TRBV5-4 to TRBJ1-1; the D is unclear. Germline V gene sequence: CDR1 SGHNT, CDR2 YYREEE (reference sequence). V lost 10 bases, J lost 1 base, and 8 bases lay in between. This CDR3 is built from 11 residues. The CDR3: CAGNRNTEAFF. DNA for the CDR3: TGTGCCGGAAACAGGAACACTGAAGCTTTCTTT.

The CDR3 DNA sequence: TGTGCCAGCTCACCTCAAACAGGGTACACCGGGGAGCTGTTTTTT. It yields the protein CASSPQTGYTGELFF. J is TRBJ2-2 and V is TRBV18; TRBD1 is a possible D gene (6 bases). The CDR3 is 15 amino acids. From germline, CDR1 is KGHSH and CDR2 LQKENI. Trimming removed 3 bases at V and 3 bases at J, with 11 bases between.

This clone appeared a few times. The J gene is TRBJ1-1, the V gene TRBV11-3; no clear D gene. Trimming cost V 4 bases and J 5 bases, with 11 bases left between them. The CDR3 contains 13 residues. Germline loops: CDR1 SGHNT, CDR2 YENEEA. CDR3 region: CASSSDGGTEAFF. Here the CDR3 DNA reads TGTGCCAGCAGCTCAGACGGAGGGACTGAAGCTTTCTTT.

This chain uses TRBV27 with TRBJ2-1; a possible D gene is TRBD2 (6 bases). The germline V and J ends were trimmed by 4 bases and 3 bases, with 16 bases remaining between them. Looked up from germline, CDR1 is MNHEY and CDR2 is SMNVEV (reference sequence). This CDR3 region has 16 residues. CDR3 residues: CASSSPSVSGYNEQFF. The CDR3 DNA follows: TGTGCCAGCAGTTCACCCTCGGTTAGCGGCTACAATGAGCAGTTCTTC.

The V gene is TRBV7-2, the J gene TRBJ2-4, with TRBD2 matching over 9 bases. V lost 1 base and J lost 8; bases outside the gene matches: 6. Germline-derived CDR1 and CDR2 are SGHTA and FQGNSA. The CDR3 is made up of 15 amino acids. This chain's CDR3 is CASSLGLAGWDIQYF. CDR3 coding DNA: TGTGCCAGCAGCTTAGGTCTAGCGGGGTGGGACATTCAGTACTTC.

The CDR3 spells CASSELTGVDTEAFF. As DNA, the CDR3 is TGTGCCAGCAGCGAATTAACAGGGGTGGACACTGAAGCTTTCTTT. V gene TRBV9 combines with J gene TRBJ1-1; the match to TRBD1 covers 7 bases. V shed 3 bases and J 3 bases; nucleotides not matched to a gene: 8. Germline values: CDR1 SGDLS, CDR2 YYNGEE. The CDR3 runs 15 residues.

The V gene is TRBV4-3, the J gene TRBJ2-1, with 15 positions matching TRBD2. The V gene end was trimmed by 3 bases and the J gene end by 7 bases; junction bases not matched to a gene: 1. Germline V lookup: CDR1 LGHNA, CDR2 YSLEER. This CDR3 has 15 amino acids. This CDR3 reads CASSQGLAGGNEQFF. CDR3 in DNA: TGCGCCAGCAGCCAGGGACTAGCGGGAGGTAATGAGCAGTTCTTC.

This clone was seen a handful of times. J is TRBJ2-7 and V is TRBV6-5, with TRBD2 identical over 8 bases. V lost 2 bases and J lost 3; bases outside the gene matches: 6. Germline CDR1 is MNHEY and CDR2 is SVGAGI. The CDR3 consists of 15 residues. The CDR3: CASSYLAGGHYEQYF. The CDR3 DNA sequence: TGTGCCAGCAGTTACCTGGCGGGAGGACACTACGAGCAGTACTTC.

This clone was counted between two and nine times. This chain uses TRBV27 with TRBJ1-2, with 10 bases matching TRBD1. CDR1 is MNHEY and CDR2 is SMNVEV in the germline V gene (reference sequence). CDR3 length equals 15 residues. The V segment lost 2 bases and the J segment 4 bases; nucleotides outside the gene matches: 4. CDR3 DNA sequence: TGTGCCAGCAGTTTAATGACAGGGGGCCTCTATGGCTACACCTTC. Encoded protein: CASSLMTGGLYGYTF.

The rearrangement uses TRBV5-1 and TRBJ2-3; D might be TRBD1 (5 bases). V was shortened by 1 base and J by 0 bases, with 15 bases between the two germline ends. CDR3 size: 17 residues. The V gene's germline CDR1 is SGHRS and CDR2 YFSETQ. The DNA of the CDR3 is TGCGCCAGCAGCTTGACTGGGGCGGACACTAGCACAGATACGCAGTATTTT. Translating it yields CASSLTGADTSTDTQYF.

The V call is TRBV13, the J call TRBJ1-2, with TRBD1 matching 10 bases. Germline lookup yields CDR1 PRHDT and CDR2 FYEKMQ (reference sequence). V trimming: 5 bases; J trimming: 5 bases; junction bases outside the gene matches: 5. The CDR3 runs 14 residues. CDR3 sequence reads: CASSPDRGEYGYTF. CDR3 bases: TGTGCCAGCAGCCCGGACAGGGGGGAGTATGGCTACACCTTC.

This clone appeared a few times. The gene calls are TRBV2 and TRBJ2-1; 12 bases are shared with TRBD2. The CDR3 extends over 16 amino acids. CDR1 is SNHLY, CDR2 FYNNEI, per germline. The junction had 9 bases not matched to a gene; V was cut back by 7 bases and J by 5 bases. CDR3 residues: CASTFQLAGGNNEQFF. CDR3 DNA: TGTGCCAGCACTTTTCAACTAGCGGGAGGCAACAATGAGCAGTTCTTC.

The chain couples TRBV12-5 to TRBJ2-5, with TRBD1 matching 8 bases. Germline values: CDR1 LGHNT, CDR2 FRNRAP. The V and J ends lost 2 bases and 3 bases, in that order; junction bases with no gene match: 5. The CDR3 sequence is 15 residues long. The CDR3 loop is CASGLYPQGEETQYF. The CDR3 coding sequence is TGTGCTAGTGGTTTGTACCCACAGGGGGAAGAGACCCAGTACTTC. Looking up the rest from reference TRBV12-5 and TRBJ2-5 gives the full variable domain: DARVTQTPRHKVTEMGQEVTMRCQPILGHNTVFWYRQTMMQGLELLAYFRNRAPLDDSGMPKDRFSAEMPDATLATLKIQPSEPRDSAVYFCASGLYPQGEETQYFGPGTRLLVL.

The chain links TRBV5-1 to TRBJ2-5, with 8 bases fitting TRBD1. Per germline, CDR1 SGHRS and CDR2 YFSETQ. Losses at the gene ends were 4 bases for V and 4 bases for J; bases not matched to a gene: 6. The CDR3 runs 14 residues. The chain's CDR3 is CASSMDRDRETQYF. The CDR3 DNA reads as TGCGCCAGCAGCATGGACAGGGACCGAGAGACCCAGTACTTC.

The chain uses TRBV5-1 and TRBJ1-5; D is uncertain. V was clipped by 4 bases and J by 0 bases, with 14 bases between them. Germline loops: CDR1 SGHRS, CDR2 YFSETQ. This CDR3 comprises 16 residues. CDR3 sequence: CASSPTAAYSNQPQHF. CDR3 coding DNA: TGCGCCAGCAGCCCTACAGCCGCCTATAGCAATCAGCCCCAGCATTTT.

In this sample, this clone turned up a few times. The gene calls are TRBV18 and TRBJ1-4; 8 bases are shared with TRBD1. Germline V gene data show CDR1 as KGHSH and CDR2 as LQKENI. The CDR3 covers 15 residues. J gave up 8 bases and V 2 bases, and 7 bases lay outside the gene matches. The chain's CDR3 is CASSPKTGEGEKLFF. The CDR3 nucleotides read TGTGCCAGCTCACCAAAGACAGGGGAAGGCGAAAAACTGTTTTTT. The complete variable domain, with remaining parts taken from reference TRBV18 and TRBJ1-4, reads NAGVMQNPRHLVRRRGQEARLRCSPMKGHSHVYWYRQLPEEGLKFMVYLQKENIIDESGMPKERFSAEFPKEGPSILRIQQVVRGDSAAYFCASSPKTGEGEKLFFGSGTQLSVL.

The V and J genes are TRBV7-2 and TRBJ2-1, with 9 positions matching TRBD1. V shed 5 bases and J 7 bases; nucleotides not matched to a gene: 6. CDR3 size: 14 residues. Germline assignment: CDR1 SGHTA and CDR2 FQGNSA. In DNA form, the CDR3 reads TGTGCCAGCAGCCGACAGGGGGTACGGAATGAGCAGTTCTTC. Translating it yields CASSRQGVRNEQFF.

The gene calls are TRBV29-1 and TRBJ2-5; 8 positions agree with TRBD1. The CDR3 runs 12 residues. CDR1 and CDR2 (germline): SQVTM, ANQGSEA. After removal of 0 bases from V and 11 bases from J, the junction contained 5 bases not matched to a gene. The CDR3 here is CSVEDQGAPQYF. CDR3 bases: TGCAGCGTTGAAGATCAGGGGGCCCCACAGTACTTC. Full variable domain (outside the CDR3, taken from reference TRBV29-1 and TRBJ2-5): SAVISQKPSRDICQRGTSLTIQCQVDSQVTMMFWYRQQPGQSLTLIATANQGSEATYESGFVIDKFPISRPNLTFSTLTVSNMSPEDSSIYLCSVEDQGAPQYFGPGTRLLVL.

This chain joins TRBV7-9 and TRBJ2-1; 9 bases map to TRBD2. V shed 2 bases, J shed 6 bases, and the junction held 8 bases outside the gene matches. The CDR3 spans 16 residues. CDR1 is SEHNR, CDR2 FQNEAQ, per germline (reference sequence). CDR3 bases: TGTGCCAGCAGCTTAATTGCGGGAGGGCCGGTCAATGAGCAGTTCTTC. Protein sequence: CASSLIAGGPVNEQFF.

Concerning this clone: At one end, the junction sequence differs from germline, possibly due to a read error. J is TRBJ2-7 and V is TRBV7-9; 8 nucleotides match TRBD2. The CDR3 sequence is 15 residues long. Germline CDR1 is SEHNR and CDR2 is FQNEAQ (reference sequence). The CDR3 DNA reads TGTTCCAGCAGTCTTCTAGCGGGCTCCACCTACGAGCAGTACTTC. It specifies CSSSLLAGSTYEQYF.

The chain couples TRBV27 to TRBJ2-7; TRBD2 is a possible D gene (5 bases). The germline gives CDR1 MNHEY, CDR2 SMNVEV (reference sequence). The germline V and J ends were trimmed by 8 bases and 3 bases, with 14 bases remaining between them. The CDR3 runs 13 residues. CDR3 sequence: CASHPGNLYEQYF. The CDR3, as DNA: TGTGCCAGCCATCCCGGGAACCTCTACGAGCAGTACTTC.

J is TRBJ1-2 and V is TRBV5-6; 8 bases agree with TRBD1. The length of the CDR3 is 13 residues. Germline lookup yields CDR1 SGHDT and CDR2 YYEEEE. V gave up 4 bases and J gave up 6 bases; unmatched junction bases: 5. The CDR3 region is CASSPGQGDGYTF. DNA for the CDR3: TGTGCCAGCAGCCCCGGACAGGGTGATGGCTACACCTTC.

The rearrangement joins TRBV18 to TRBJ1-3; D remains unclear. V was clipped by 3 bases and J by 4 bases, with 10 bases between them. Germline V gives CDR1 KGHSH, CDR2 LQKENI. This CDR3 has 14 amino acids. The CDR3, as DNA: TGTGCCAGCTCACCGAGGGATACCGGAAACACCATATATTTT. Amino acids: CASSPRDTGNTIYF.

The rearrangement links TRBV5-4 to TRBJ1-5; TRBD1 is a possible D gene (6 bases). CDR3 length: 14 residues. The germline V gene has CDR1 SGHNT and CDR2 YYREEE (reference sequence). V dropped 0 bases and J dropped 6 bases, with 10 bases sitting between them. CDR3 region: CASSLGGRGQPQHF. The CDR3 nucleotides read TGTGCCAGCAGCTTGGGGGGGCGCGGTCAGCCCCAGCATTTT.